The 32 T cell receptor beta chains below were found in one sample sequenced in a study of a mutant IDH1 vaccine in newly diagnosed glioma. Sequencing was performed with immunoSEQ multiplex PCR; in TCRdb, only in-frame clones are kept and a portion is missing. Of some 60,000 clones listed, around 81% are singletons. Time point described: week 35, safety follow-up. In every dose of vaccine, 300 ug of mutant IDH1 20-mer peptide was given alongside topical imiquimod. Their recognized antigens are unknown. This specimen consisted of PBMCs, obtained from a glioma patient whose treatment included an IDH1 peptide vaccine. The source of these receptors is a man aged 40-49 years with glioma.

This clone has a single count. The chain carries TRBV2 and TRBJ2-7; TRBD1 might be the D (6 bases). This CDR3 has 15 amino acids. From germline, CDR1 is SNHLY and CDR2 FYNNEI. V was clipped by 9 bases and J by 4 bases, with 22 bases between them. The CDR3 sequence is CARQGTSTGNYEQYF. CDR3 bases: TGTGCCAGACAGGGTACTTCTACAGGGAATTACGAGCAGTACTTC.

The sample holds one count of this clone. The V and J genes are TRBV4-3 and TRBJ2-2; D ambiguous. V lost 4 bases, J lost 1 base, and 7 bases lay in between. Germline V gives CDR1 LGHNA, CDR2 YSLEER. The CDR3 has 14 amino acids. Here the CDR3 reads CASSLRMNTGELFF. The CDR3 DNA is TGCGCCAGCAGCCTCCGGATGAACACCGGGGAGCTGTTTTTT.

The chain combines TRBV27 with TRBJ1-1; D remains ambiguous. The CDR3 sequence is 14 residues long. Trimming took off 0 bases at V and 1 base at J, with 6 bases between the two ends. Germline lookup yields CDR1 MNHEY and CDR2 SMNVEV (reference sequence). This chain's CDR3 is CASSLSGPNTEAFF. CDR3 DNA sequence: TGTGCCAGCAGTTTATCAGGACCGAACACTGAAGCTTTCTTT.

The rearrangement uses TRBV18 and TRBJ1-2, with TRBD1 identical over 7 bases. The CDR3 runs to 15 residues. CDR1 is KGHSH and CDR2 is LQKENI in the germline V gene. J gave up 3 bases and V 3 bases, and 7 bases lay outside the gene matches. The CDR3 DNA follows: TGTGCCAGCTCACCCGCGGACAGGTACCACTATGGCTACACCTTC. Amino acids: CASSPADRYHYGYTF.

This clone has ten or more counts. The CDR3 DNA is TGTGCCAGCAGTCGGGACAGGGATCAGCCCCAGCATTTT. Amino acids: CASSRDRDQPQHF. The rearrangement uses TRBV2 and TRBJ1-5, with 9 bases fitting TRBD1. The junction had 1 base not matched to a gene; V was cut back by 5 bases and J by 5 bases. Per the germline V gene, CDR1 is SNHLY and CDR2 is FYNNEI. CDR3 length: 13 residues. Filled out from reference TRBV2 and TRBJ1-5, the complete variable domain reads EPEVTQTPSHQVTQMGQEVILRCVPISNHLYFYWYRQILGQKVEFLVSFYNNEISEKSEIFDDQFSVERPDGSNFTLKIRSTKLEDSAMYFCASSRDRDQPQHFGDGTRLSIL.

This chain links TRBV7-3 with TRBJ1-2, with D uncertain. Looked up from germline, CDR1 is SGHTA and CDR2 is FQGTGA. The length of the CDR3 is 13 residues. V lost 3 bases and J 6 bases, leaving 11 bases between the germline ends. The CDR3: CASSFPDGNGYTF. As DNA, the CDR3 is TGTGCCAGCAGCTTCCCGGACGGTAATGGCTACACCTTC.

The chain recombines TRBV11-3 with TRBJ2-2, with D possibly matching TRBD2 (6 bases). Germline V gives CDR1 SGHNT, CDR2 YENEEA. CDR3 length: 14 residues. V lost 6 bases and J 1 base, leaving 9 bases between the germline ends. The CDR3 region is CASRTGGNTGELFF. CDR3 nucleotides: TGTGCCAGCAGGACCGGGGGGAACACCGGGGAGCTGTTTTTT.

This rearrangement joins TRBV11-2 to TRBJ2-2; D unresolved. V was pared by 5 bases and J by 6 bases, with 10 bases between. The CDR3 runs 13 residues. Looked up from germline, CDR1 is SGHAT and CDR2 is FQNNGV. CDR3 nucleotide sequence: TGTGCCAGCAGCGCGCGATCACCCGGGGAGCTGTTTTTT. Encoded protein: CASSARSPGELFF.

The chain uses TRBV4-1 and TRBJ1-6, with TRBD1 matching 7 bases. With V trimmed by 3 bases and J by 8 bases, 7 bases remained unmatched. Germline loops: CDR1 MGHRA, CDR2 YSYEKL. The length of the CDR3 is 15 residues. The CDR3 region is CASSQSSDRYSPLHF. Here the CDR3 DNA reads TGCGCCAGCAGCCAGAGTTCGGACAGGTATTCACCCCTCCACTTT.

The chain uses TRBV5-6 and TRBJ1-1; D is unclear. The CDR3 contains 15 residues. With 0 bases removed from V and 4 bases from J, the gap between germline ends came to 13 bases. Germline assignment: CDR1 SGHDT and CDR2 YYEEEE. In nucleotides, the CDR3 is TGTGCCAGCAGCTTGGCATTCGTTTCGGCCACTGAAGCTTTCTTT. Protein product: CASSLAFVSATEAFF.

This chain connects TRBV4-2 to TRBJ2-6, with D hard to call. The CDR3 loop spans 18 amino acids. The V gene lost 5 bases and the J gene lost 5 bases, with 22 bases spanning the gap. Germline CDR1 LGHNA, CDR2 YNFKEQ. In nucleotides, the CDR3 is TGTGCCAGCAGCTATGCAGTCAGGTTACAAAGTCGGGCCAACGTCCTGACTTTC. It codes for CASSYAVRLQSRANVLTF.

CDR3 loop: CASSDRDEQYF. CDR3 nucleotides: TGTGCCAGCTCTGACAGGGACGAGCAGTACTTC. This rearrangement joins TRBV18 to TRBJ2-7, with 7 bases that match TRBD1. The ends lost 6 bases at V and 5 bases at J; junction bases unmatched: 1. This CDR3 has 11 amino acids. Looked up from germline, CDR1 is KGHSH and CDR2 is LQKENI. The complete variable domain, with remaining parts taken from reference TRBV18 and TRBJ2-7, reads NAGVMQNPRHLVRRRGQEARLRCSPMKGHSHVYWYRQLPEEGLKFMVYLQKENIIDESGMPKERFSAEFPKEGPSILRIQQVVRGDSAAYFCASSDRDEQYFGPGTRLTVT.

J is TRBJ1-1 and V is TRBV18; D gene uncertain. Between the trimmed V and J ends, which lost 1 base and 0 bases, there was a span of 15 bases. The CDR3 extends over 17 amino acids. The germline V gene encodes CDR1 KGHSH and CDR2 LQKENI. CDR3 residues: CASSPLAQFSMNTEAFF. As DNA, the CDR3 is TGTGCCAGCTCACCACTGGCTCAGTTTTCCATGAACACTGAAGCTTTCTTT.

The V and J genes are TRBV6-1 and TRBJ1-1; 9 bases align to TRBD1. The V segment lost 4 bases and the J segment 4 bases; nucleotides outside the gene matches: 4. From germline, CDR1 is MNHNS and CDR2 SASEGT. This CDR3 is built from 14 residues. The CDR3 nucleotides are TGTGCCAGCAGTGCGACAGGGGGGAGCACTGAAGCTTTCTTT. Its translation: CASSATGGSTEAFF.

The rearrangement joins TRBV5-1 to TRBJ2-3, with 9 positions matching TRBD2. J lost 3 bases, V lost 2 bases, and 7 bases had no gene match. There are 16 residues in the CDR3. Germline CDR1 reads SGHRS; CDR2 reads YFSETQ. For the CDR3, the DNA is TGCGCCAGCAGCTTCTCTAGCGGGACTCGGACAGATACGCAGTATTTT. This codes for CASSFSSGTRTDTQYF.

The CDR3 loop is CSVVAAEGFYGYTF. Here the CDR3 DNA reads TGCAGCGTTGTGGCGGCGGAAGGATTCTATGGCTACACCTTC. The chain carries TRBV29-1 and TRBJ1-2; D gene unclear. CDR3 length: 14 amino acids. In germline, CDR1 is SQVTM, CDR2 ANQGSEA. V was clipped by 4 bases and J by 4 bases, with 16 bases between them.

This clone showed up just a few times. This chain's CDR3 is CASSPGNRWDSGANVLTF. For the CDR3, the DNA is TGTGCCAGCAGCCCGGGCAATCGCTGGGACTCTGGGGCCAACGTCCTGACTTTC. This chain connects TRBV11-3 to TRBJ2-6; D remains unclear. V lost 5 bases and J lost 0, with 17 bases in between. CDR1 and CDR2 (germline): SGHNT, YENEEA. This CDR3 comprises 18 residues.

This sequence joins TRBV10-3 and TRBJ2-2, with D perhaps being TRBD1 or TRBD2 (6 bases each). CDR3 size: 16 residues. V lost 3 bases and J 1 base, leaving 12 bases between the germline ends. CDR1 is ENHRY and CDR2 is SYGVKD in the germline V gene. The CDR3 DNA sequence: TGTGCCATCAGTGATACAGGGAGGAAGAACACCGGGGAGCTGTTTTTT. Amino acids: CAISDTGRKNTGELFF.

This clone was observed once. This rearrangement joins TRBV6-5 to TRBJ2-7, with 7 bases lining up with TRBD1. The J segment lost 3 bases and the V segment lost 8 bases, leaving 7 bases of the junction unmatched. The germline V gene has CDR1 MNHEY and CDR2 SVGAGI. CDR3 length: 13 residues. CDR3 amino acids: CASGPAGGYEQYF. For the CDR3, the DNA is TGTGCCAGCGGTCCGGCAGGGGGCTACGAGCAGTACTTC.

This clone was recorded once. This chain joins TRBV13 and TRBJ2-2; 9 nucleotides match TRBD2. The germline V gene encodes CDR1 PRHDT and CDR2 FYEKMQ (reference sequence). Trimming took 6 bases from V and 5 from J; bases not matched to a gene: 4. There are 14 residues in the CDR3. This chain's CDR3 is CASSSGRGTGELFF. As DNA, the CDR3 is TGTGCCAGCAGTAGCGGGAGAGGGACCGGGGAGCTGTTTTTT. The variable domain in full, completed from reference TRBV13 and TRBJ2-2, reads AAGVIQSPRHLIKEKRETATLKCYPIPRHDTVYWYQQGPGQDPQFLISFYEKMQSDKGSIPDRFSAQQFSDYHSELNMSSLELGDSALYFCASSSGRGTGELFFGEGSRLTVL.

J is TRBJ2-1 and V is TRBV5-1; D is perhaps TRBD1 or TRBD2 (6 bases each). Between the trimmed V and J ends, which lost 7 bases and 3 bases, there was a span of 23 bases. Germline values: CDR1 SGHRS, CDR2 YFSETQ. There are 17 residues in the CDR3. The CDR3 here is CASGGTGAGLVYNEQFF. In DNA, the CDR3 is TGCGCCAGCGGGGGGACGGGGGCAGGCCTGGTCTACAATGAGCAGTTCTTC.

The V call is TRBV28, the J call TRBJ1-4, with a weak D call TRBD1 (6 bases). Germline V gene data show CDR1 as MDHEN and CDR2 as SYDVKM. Trimming removed 1 base at V and 6 bases at J, with 9 bases between. The CDR3 loop spans 14 amino acids. The CDR3 region is CASSLLYRDEKLFF. The CDR3 DNA follows: TGTGCCAGCAGTTTATTGTACAGGGATGAAAAACTGTTTTTT.

This chain connects TRBV19 to TRBJ2-2, with TRBD1 as a possible D gene (5 bases). The CDR3 totals 14 residues. V gave up 8 bases and J gave up 0 bases, with 10 bases separating them. Germline CDR1 is LNHDA and CDR2 is SQIVND (reference sequence). This chain's CDR3 is CASDSQANTGELFF. The CDR3 DNA follows: TGTGCCAGTGACTCACAGGCGAACACCGGGGAGCTGTTTTTT.

The V call is TRBV25-1, the J call TRBJ1-5; the D gene is possibly TRBD1 (5 bases). The CDR3 runs 13 residues. Germline V gene lookup returns CDR1 MGHDK and CDR2 SYGVNS. The V end lost 7 bases, the J end lost 2 bases, and 9 bases lay between the germline ends. The CDR3 bases are TGTGCCAGCAAAGGGGCCGGCAATCAGCCCCAGCATTTT. Translation gives CASKGAGNQPQHF.

The chain employs TRBV6-6 and TRBJ1-4; tentative D call: TRBD1 (5 bases). The V gene lost 7 bases and the J gene lost 8 bases, with 20 bases spanning the gap. The germline CDR1 and CDR2 sequences are MNHNY and SVGAGI (reference sequence). This CDR3 has 15 amino acids. CDR3 DNA sequence: TGTGCCAGCACCTTTTATGGGGGGATGACGGAAAAACTGTTTTTT. It specifies CASTFYGGMTEKLFF.

The chain is built from TRBV28 and TRBJ2-3, with a possible D match to TRBD2 (5 bases). Germline V gene sequence: CDR1 MDHEN, CDR2 SYDVKM. The CDR3 is made up of 14 amino acids. V was pared by 6 bases and J by 10 bases, with 20 bases between. CDR3 bases: TGTGCCAGCAGCCCCGGGGTAGGGAGAAGTGCGCAGTATTTT. This gives the protein CASSPGVGRSAQYF.

V is TRBV2 and J is TRBJ2-5; D unresolved. The J call may be incorrect, as the DNA end agrees better with TRBJ2-7. CDR3 length: 15 amino acids. Germline values: CDR1 SNHLY, CDR2 FYNNEI. The CDR3 DNA follows: TGTGCCAGCAGGGACGTAGGGCTCAGCTCCTACGAGCAGTACTTC. As protein: CASRDVGLSSYEQYF.

J is TRBJ2-1 and V is TRBV4-1; TRBD2 aligns across 12 bases. The CDR3 sequence is 17 residues long. J lost 1 base, V lost 3 bases, and 4 bases had no gene match. Germline V gene data show CDR1 as MGHRA and CDR2 as YSYEKL. The CDR3 is CASSHPGTSGSYNEQFF. The CDR3 nucleotides read TGCGCCAGCAGCCACCCCGGGACTAGCGGGTCCTACAATGAGCAGTTCTTC.

This clone was recorded a few times. This chain joins TRBV7-9 and TRBJ2-3; D gene unclear. Germline loops: CDR1 SEHNR, CDR2 FQNEAQ (reference sequence). V gave up 5 bases and J gave up 10 bases, with 13 bases separating them. There are 12 residues in the CDR3. The CDR3 sequence is CASSPLIPSQYF. The CDR3 coding sequence is TGTGCCAGCAGCCCCTTAATCCCTTCGCAGTATTTT.

The V and J genes are TRBV5-1 and TRBJ1-6; D call uncertain. Germline CDR1 SGHRS, CDR2 YFSETQ. The V end lost 1 base, the J end lost 6 bases, and 8 bases lay between the germline ends. The CDR3 is 14 amino acids. The CDR3 reads CASSLRAGNSPLHF. The CDR3 DNA follows: TGCGCCAGCAGCTTGAGAGCGGGTAATTCACCCCTCCACTTT.

A word on this clone: At one boundary the junction diverges from the germline segment, which might be a read error. The CDR3 loop reads CASSPLTGSFEQYF. In DNA form, the CDR3 reads TGTGCCAGCAGTCCCCTCACGGGGTCCTTCGAGCAGTACTTC. The J gene is TRBJ2-7, the V gene TRBV27; perhaps TRBD2 as D (5 bases). Germline assignment: CDR1 MNHEY and CDR2 SMNVEV (reference sequence). CDR3 length: 14 amino acids.

V usage is TRBV7-9 and J usage is TRBJ2-7, with D possibly matching TRBD1 (5 bases). The germline V gene encodes CDR1 SEHNR and CDR2 FQNEAQ (reference sequence). This CDR3 is 12 amino acids long. V was clipped by 7 bases and J by 2 bases, with 9 bases between them. CDR3 loop: CASTGQTYEQYF. The CDR3 DNA reads as TGTGCCAGCACCGGACAAACCTACGAGCAGTACTTC.